This T cell receptor (beta chain) was sequenced during a study of T cells after yellow fever vaccination. General study results and limits: Subsequent booster samples again held most clones from primary vaccination (96% CD4, 85% to 90% CD8). There was a small share of clonotypes that showed up in both the CD4 and CD8 compartments. Repertoires sorted by FACS could include abundant clonotypes that are contaminants from the bulk population.

CDR3 length: 15 amino acids. Between the trimmed V and J ends, which lost 5 bases and 3 bases, there was a span of 15 bases. TCR cDNA was made by 5'RACE template switching, adding a universal primer site and UMIs. TCRdb recomputed calls from the 5' RACE reads with MiXCR, one row per CDR3 protein. Among some 670,000 distinct CDR3 sequences, about 12% were seen once, and the ten largest hold about 16%. A few counts support this clonotype. Its antigen is not identified. The sequence was collected from a man aged 25-40 years who received the YFV17D yellow fever vaccine. Sequenced here: PBMCs, sampled on the day of the yellow fever booster vaccination. This rearrangement joins TRBV12-3 or TRBV12-4 to TRBJ2-3, with D possibly matching TRBD2 (6 bases). The CDR3 sequence: CASSLTSLGTDTQYF. The CDR3, as DNA: TGTGCCAGCAGTCTCACTAGCCTAGGGACAGATACGCAGTATTTT.